These 6 T cell receptor beta chains share one sample of origin, sequenced in a study of tumor-infiltrating lymphocytes in oesophageal squamous cell carcinoma. TCRdb analysed the PCR reads with MiXCR anew, one entry per CDR3 protein. This sample has about 12,000 distinct CDR3 sequences, with over 50% found just once. The sample consisted of esophageal tumor tissue. These receptors all come from a female donor with esophageal squamous cell carcinoma.

V gene TRBV10-1 combines with J gene TRBJ2-5, with 11 bases lining up with TRBD2. Germline CDR1 WNHNN, CDR2 SYGVQD (reference sequence). This CDR3 contains 15 residues. J lost 11 bases, V lost 5 bases, and 13 bases had no gene match. The CDR3 sequence is CASSPLAGGPKEQYF. CDR3 DNA sequence: TGCGCCAGCAGTCCTTTAGCGGGAGGGCCGAAGGAGCAGTACTTC.

The V call is TRBV11-1, the J call TRBJ2-6, with D hard to call. In germline, CDR1 is SGHAT, CDR2 FQDESV (reference sequence). The germline V and J ends were trimmed by 3 bases and 0 bases, with 9 bases remaining between them. The CDR3 spans 16 residues. Here the CDR3 reads CASSFFSGSGANVLTF. In nucleotides, the CDR3 is TGTGCCAGCAGCTTTTTTAGTGGCTCTGGGGCCAACGTCCTGACTTTC.

This clonotype was counted ten times or more. The CDR3 protein is CASSLGVGGGRETQYF. The CDR3 region has the DNA TGTGCCAGCAGCTTAGGCGTAGGGGGGGGTCGGGAGACCCAGTACTTC. V is TRBV7-9 and J is TRBJ2-5, with a tentative D call TRBD2 (7 bases). V lost 1 base to trimming and J lost 5 bases, with 17 bases between them. This CDR3 has 16 amino acids. CDR1 and CDR2 from the germline V gene are SEHNR and FQNEAQ (reference sequence).

This clonotype is termed medium-sized. The chain carries TRBV19 and TRBJ1-2; TRBD1 matches at 10 bases. The V gene end was trimmed by 8 bases and the J gene end by 8 bases; junction bases not matched to a gene: 5. This CDR3 region has 12 residues. Germline V gene lookup returns CDR1 LNHDA and CDR2 SQIVND (reference sequence). CDR3 sequence: CASSTGGRGYTF. In DNA form, the CDR3 reads TGTGCCAGTTCGACAGGGGGCAGGGGCTACACCTTC. Complete variable domain (other parts from reference TRBV19 and TRBJ1-2): DGGITQSPKYLFRKEGQNVTLSCEQNLNHDAMYWYRQDPGQGLRLIYYSQIVNDFQKGDIAEGYSVSREKKESFPLTVTSAQKNPTAFYLCASSTGGRGYTFGSGTRLTVV.

This clonotype was observed a handful of times. The V call is TRBV21-1, the J call TRBJ2-1; TRBD1 is the table's D call and was not checked against the DNA. The J call may be incorrect, as the DNA end agrees better with TRBJ2-7. TRBV21-1 is a documented pseudogene. CDR3 length: 14 residues. The CDR3 DNA reads as TGTGCCAGCAGAGCAGGGGTTATAGGGCTAGAGCAGTACTTC. This gives the protein CASRAGVIGLEQYF.

The chain carries TRBV12-5 and TRBJ2-2; D may be TRBD1 or TRBD2 (6 bases each). This CDR3 is built from 16 residues. Germline V gene sequence: CDR1 LGHNT, CDR2 FRNRAP. V was trimmed by 0 bases and J by 7 bases, leaving 15 bases between them. The CDR3 loop reads CASGLVLGGAGGELFF. CDR3 in DNA: TGTGCTAGTGGTTTGGTACTGGGGGGCGCAGGCGGGGAGCTGTTTTTT.